This TCR beta chain was documented in a study of molecular identifiers for immune sequencing clone quantification. At the level of the study: Four of five RNA aliquots from around 20,000 or 100,000 naive CD8 T cells were sequenced.

Germline CDR1 and CDR2: LGHNA and YSLEER. V lost 4 bases, J lost 5 bases, and 7 bases stayed unmatched. The CDR3 is made up of 16 amino acids. Naive CD8 T cells underwent sorting with the CD8+CD4-CCR7+CD45RA+ definition. TCRdb re-analysed the PCR reads in MiXCR, keeping a single row per CDR3 protein. This repertoire shows about 640,000 distinct CDR3 sequences, roughly 21% found once; its top ten account for roughly 0.83%. In this sample, this clonotype turned up a few times. Its antigen is currently unknown. Study results and limitations: In naive cells, clones above 20 RNA copies held under 1% of molecules, whereas in effector cells they held over 97%. Underestimated sizes of highly expanded clones could result from identical TCR molecules that share a barcode.

This TCR came from a human donor in good health. Some libraries in this study had Jurkat cell RNA spiked in. Sequencing used naive CD8+ T cells from blood, with Jurkat cell RNA spiked in. The subset here: FACS-sorted CD8+CD4-CCR7+CD45RA+ naive T cells. The chain is built from TRBV4-3 and TRBJ2-2; 10 nucleotides match TRBD1. CDR3 coding DNA: TGCGCCAGCAGCCCGACAGGGGGCAAGGGGACCGGGGAGCTGTTTTTT. Translated, it gives CASSPTGGKGTGELFF.